Following are 5 T cell receptor beta chains from one sample sequenced in a study of Graves' ophthalmopathy and Graves' hyperthyroidism. The authors amplified TCR beta CDR3 regions from RNA transcripts. HTBI primers primed a first-round RT-PCR, and a second-round multiplex PCR followed. TCRdb processed the multiplex PCR reads anew with MiXCR; each CDR3 protein has one entry. The sample has around 520,000 distinct CDR3 sequences, approximately 37% seen once. The specimen sequenced was peripheral blood or thyroid tissue (not recorded which). Every receptor here comes from an adult man with Graves' hyperthyroidism.

In this sample, this clonotype turned up many times. This chain connects TRBV7-9 to TRBJ2-5; no definite D call. Trimming removed 6 bases at V and 3 bases at J, with 8 bases between. The CDR3 has 12 amino acids. Germline V gene lookup returns CDR1 SEHNR and CDR2 FQNEAQ (reference sequence). CDR3: CASSGEKETQYF. CDR3 DNA: TGTGCCAGCAGTGGAGAAAAAGAGACCCAGTACTTC.

V usage is TRBV3-1 and J usage is TRBJ2-7; 7 positions agree with TRBD1. Germline V gives CDR1 LGHDT, CDR2 YNNKEL (reference sequence). The CDR3 is 15 residues long. The V segment lost 4 bases and the J segment 1 base; nucleotides outside the gene matches: 7. The CDR3 protein is CASSPPGGRSYEQYF. In nucleotides, the CDR3 is TGTGCCAGCAGCCCCCCAGGGGGTAGGTCCTACGAGCAGTACTTC.

This chain joins TRBV29-1 and TRBJ2-5; 7 bases align to TRBD2. Germline V lookup: CDR1 SQVTM, CDR2 ANQGSEA. J was trimmed by 4 bases and V by 4 bases; bases with no gene match: 3. This CDR3 comprises 12 residues. The CDR3 bases are TGCAGCGTTGGGGTAGCGGGAGAGACCCAGTACTTC. Protein product: CSVGVAGETQYF.

This sequence joins TRBV2 and TRBJ2-1; 7 bases are shared with TRBD1. The better agreement between TRBJ2-7 and the DNA end casts doubt on the J call. CDR1 and CDR2 from the germline V gene are SNHLY and FYNNEI. The CDR3 is 13 residues long. The CDR3 DNA is TGTGCCAGCATTATGTCAGGGGGAAATGAGCAGTACTTC. Encoded protein: CASIMSGGNEQYF.

This clonotype was counted a few times. V and J are TRBV7-9 and TRBJ2-5; D unclear. There are 13 residues in the CDR3. V lost 3 bases and J lost 5, with 10 bases in between. Germline CDR1 SEHNR, CDR2 FQNEAQ (reference sequence). CDR3 amino acids: CASSLAVSETQYF. The CDR3 region has the DNA TGTGCCAGCAGCTTGGCAGTTAGCGAGACCCAGTACTTC. Using reference TRBV7-9 and TRBJ2-5 for the parts outside the CDR3, the full variable domain is DTGVSQNPRHKITKRGQNVTFRCDPISEHNRLYWYRQTLGQGPEFLTYFQNEAQLEKSRLLSDRFSAERPKGSFSTLEIQRTEQGDSAMYLCASSLAVSETQYFGPGTRLLVL.